This T cell receptor (beta chain) was recorded in a study of cytotoxic CD8 clonotypes in ibrutinib-treated CLL. Study at large: Productive templates per sample averaged 255,043; productive rearrangements, just under 95,000.

From germline, CDR1 is SNHLY and CDR2 FYNNEI. Trimming removed 6 bases from V and 4 bases from J; junction bases left unmatched: 3. This CDR3 is built from 13 residues. Study-level findings and limits: Shared public clonotypes were rare, and on treatment they either got smaller or stayed the same.

About this clone itself: What it binds is not known.

Profiling relied on immunoSEQ multiplex PCR, and the TCRdb table lists in-frame clones only, not all of them. Of just over 35,000 clones in the sample, 70% to 75% were seen once. This TCR came from a human donor with chronic lymphocytic leukemia. The sample consisted of PBMCs, taken at disease progression, from a patient treated with ibrutinib. V gene TRBV2 combines with J gene TRBJ1-5; 7 nucleotides align to TRBD1. CDR3 loop: CASRGTVNQPQHF. CDR3 coding DNA: TGTGCCAGCAGAGGGACAGTAAATCAGCCCCAGCATTTT.